The 29 T cell receptor beta chains given below trace back to one sample, sequenced in a study of OX40 agonist ivuxolimab in advanced cancers. Method: immunoSEQ multiplex PCR; TCRdb's copy keeps in-frame clones and lacks some. The sample yields over 100,000 clones, about 92% seen once. The sequenced sample was CD4+ or CD8+ T cells sorted from blood, obtained in a trial of the OX40 agonist ivuxolimab. These receptors were obtained from an adult with an advanced solid tumor such as melanoma, head and neck, liver or kidney cancer.

CDR3 protein: CASRPRGTVALLQETQYF. DNA of the CDR3: TGTGCCAGCAGGCCCAGGGGGACGGTGGCGCTCCTCCAAGAGACCCAGTACTTC. The rearrangement uses TRBV7-2 and TRBJ2-5; TRBD1 aligns across 7 bases. The CDR3 contains 18 residues. CDR1 and CDR2 (germline): SGHTA, FQGNSA. The V segment lost 6 bases and the J segment 1 base; nucleotides outside the gene matches: 17.

This clone has only one observation. V is TRBV7-8 and J is TRBJ1-6, with D unclear. CDR1 and CDR2 (germline): SGHVS, FQNEAQ. The CDR3 runs to 18 residues. V lost 1 base and J 0 bases, leaving 13 bases between the germline ends. CDR3 in DNA: TGTGCCAGCAGCTTAGGGGTCGTAATGAGCTCCTATAATTCACCCCTCCACTTT. As protein: CASSLGVVMSSYNSPLHF.

The genes are TRBV9 and TRBJ2-3; 8 bases align to TRBD2. V lost 4 bases to trimming and J lost 2 bases; unmatched junction nucleotides: 9. Per the germline V gene, CDR1 is SGDLS and CDR2 is YYNGEE. The CDR3 consists of 16 residues. CDR3 nucleotide sequence: TGTGCCAGCAGCCTACGACTAGCGCAACCCACAGATACGCAGTATTTT. This encodes CASSLRLAQPTDTQYF.

The genes are TRBV14 and TRBJ2-7; D possibly matches TRBD1 or TRBD2 (6 bases each). CDR1 and CDR2 from the germline V gene are SGHDN and FVKESK. The germline V and J ends were trimmed by 4 bases and 4 bases, with 17 bases remaining between them. CDR3 length: 15 residues. CDR3 sequence (DNA): TGTGCCAGCAGCCCCCGGTGGGGGGCCGAATACGAGCAGTACTTC. This sequence encodes CASSPRWGAEYEQYF.

The gene calls are TRBV20-1 and TRBJ1-3; no firm D call. The germline V and J ends were trimmed by 3 bases and 4 bases, with 4 bases remaining between them. The CDR3 has 11 amino acids. The V gene's germline CDR1 is DFQATT and CDR2 SNEGSKA (reference sequence). CDR3 bases: TGCAGTGCTAGTCCCGGAAACACCATATATTTT. This sequence encodes CSASPGNTIYF.

The gene calls are TRBV18 and TRBJ2-7; either TRBD1 or TRBD2 may supply D (5 bases each). Per germline, CDR1 KGHSH and CDR2 LQKENI. V lost 1 base to trimming and J lost 5 bases, with 9 bases between them. The CDR3 runs to 13 residues. This chain's CDR3 is CASSPLGTDEQYF. The DNA of the CDR3 is TGTGCCAGCTCACCACTCGGGACGGACGAGCAGTACTTC.

The rearrangement uses TRBV15 and TRBJ2-7; D unclear. Germline V gene data show CDR1 as LNHNV and CDR2 as YYDKDF (reference sequence). This CDR3 spans 13 amino acids. Trimming shortened V by 0 bases and J by 4 bases, and 7 bases separated the two germline ends. CDR3 protein: CATSRERRYEQYF. The CDR3 nucleotides read TGTGCCACCAGCAGAGAAAGAAGGTACGAGCAGTACTTC.

This clone was counted once. The chain carries TRBV5-5 and TRBJ2-7, with a tentative D call TRBD2 (5 bases). The CDR3 runs 15 residues. Between the trimmed V and J ends, which lost 1 base and 0 bases, there was a span of 11 bases. Germline CDR1 and CDR2: SGHKS and YYEKEE (reference sequence). The CDR3, as DNA: TGTGCCAGCAGCTTGTCGGGGTCGAGCTCCTACGAGCAGTACTTC. This translates into CASSLSGSSSYEQYF.

The V call is TRBV5-4, the J call TRBJ1-2; TRBD1 is a possible D gene (5 bases). CDR3 length equals 14 residues. CDR1 and CDR2 from the germline V gene are SGHNT and YYREEE (reference sequence). V was shortened by 0 bases and J by 5 bases, with 11 bases between the two germline ends. As DNA, the CDR3 is TGTGCCAGCAGCTTGGTTGGGGGTTTGTATGGCTACACCTTC. It encodes CASSLVGGLYGYTF.

The chain couples TRBV6-1 to TRBJ1-1; unclear D gene. CDR1 MNHNS and CDR2 SASEGT come from the germline V gene. The CDR3 contains 11 residues. Trimming stripped 6 bases from V and 7 bases from J, with 9 bases between. The CDR3: CASSRPREAFF. CDR3 in DNA: TGTGCCAGCAGCCGTCCTCGTGAAGCTTTCTTT.

This chain uses TRBV5-4 with TRBJ2-7; 10 bases map to TRBD1. Germline loops: CDR1 SGHNT, CDR2 YYREEE (reference sequence). V lost 4 bases, J lost 4 bases, and 5 bases stayed unmatched. This CDR3 is 14 amino acids long. CDR3 DNA sequence: TGTGCCAGCAGCCCGGGACAGGGGTGGTACGAGCAGTACTTC. It yields the protein CASSPGQGWYEQYF. Based on the CDR3 plus reference TRBV5-4 and TRBJ2-7, the full variable domain is ETGVTQSPTHLIKTRGQQVTLRCSSQSGHNTVSWYQQALGQGPQFIFQYYREEENGRGNFPPRFSGLQFPNYSSELNVNALELDDSALYLCASSPGQGWYEQYFGPGTRLTVT.

The chain recombines TRBV6-6 with TRBJ1-1; D remains unclear. CDR1 and CDR2 (germline): MNHNY, SVGAGI (reference sequence). The germline V and J ends were trimmed by 3 bases and 9 bases, with 8 bases remaining between them. The CDR3 has 11 residues. CDR3 in amino acids: CASSYVEQAFF. In DNA, the CDR3 is TGTGCCAGCAGTTATGTAGAACAAGCTTTCTTT.

Comments on this clone: Other DNA sequences in this specimen translate into the identical CDR3. V usage is TRBV27 and J usage is TRBJ1-1; D call uncertain. V was trimmed by 6 bases and J by 0 bases, leaving 20 bases between them. The germline V gene has CDR1 MNHEY and CDR2 SMNVEV (reference sequence). The CDR3 extends over 17 amino acids. CDR3 sequence: CASSFKGFGTLNTEAFF. CDR3 coding DNA: TGTGCCAGCAGCTTCAAGGGATTTGGTACGTTGAACACTGAAGCTTTCTTT.

The CDR3 here is CASSDSLDTDTQYF. CDR3 DNA sequence: TGTGCCAGCAGTGACTCACTAGACACAGATACGCAGTATTTT. V and J are TRBV6-4 and TRBJ2-3; D perhaps matches TRBD2 (5 bases). The CDR3 length is 14 residues. The V end lost 0 bases, the J end lost 2 bases, and 6 bases lay between the germline ends. Germline CDR1 is MRHNA and CDR2 is SNTAGT.

This chain connects TRBV2 to TRBJ1-2, with D hard to call. In germline, CDR1 is SNHLY, CDR2 FYNNEI. The CDR3 consists of 13 residues. Deletions cut 2 bases from V and 2 bases from J, with 6 bases between. The CDR3 spells CASSEPENYGYTF. For the CDR3, the DNA is TGTGCCAGCAGTGAACCGGAAAACTATGGCTACACCTTC.

V is TRBV7-6 and J is TRBJ2-5; TRBD2 agrees at 8 bases. V was clipped by 3 bases and J by 0 bases; unmatched bases: 6. This CDR3 is built from 16 residues. Germline V gene sequence: CDR1 SGHVS, CDR2 FNYEAQ. CDR3 in DNA: TGTGCCAGCAGCTTCTCACTAGCGGTGTACCAAGAGACCCAGTACTTC. Its protein is CASSFSLAVYQETQYF.

The sample holds one count of this clone. The CDR3 bases are TGTGCCAGCGGAGGGGGTCATTACTATAATTCACCCCTCCACTTT. Translating it yields CASGGGHYYNSPLHF. The chain joins TRBV6-5 to TRBJ1-6; a possible D gene is TRBD1 (6 bases). The germline gives CDR1 MNHEY, CDR2 SVGAGI. The V and J ends lost 8 bases and 3 bases respectively, with 14 bases between them. The CDR3 covers 15 residues.

The chain carries TRBV14 and TRBJ2-7; 10 bases line up with TRBD2. Unmatched junction bases numbered 11, after V lost 5 bases and J lost 4 bases. Germline CDR1 reads SGHDN; CDR2 reads FVKESK. The CDR3 extends over 16 amino acids. CDR3 loop: CASSAFGLAGVYEQYF. DNA for the CDR3: TGTGCCAGCAGCGCGTTCGGGCTAGCGGGGGTTTACGAGCAGTACTTC.

J is TRBJ2-2 and V is TRBV9; D not resolved. Looked up from germline, CDR1 is SGDLS and CDR2 is YYNGEE. Trimming cost V 0 bases and J 6 bases, with 12 bases left between them. This CDR3 is 15 amino acids long. CDR3 bases: TGTGCCAGCAGCGTAGCAGGCGGTTGGGCCGGGGAGCTGTTTTTT. This translates into CASSVAGGWAGELFF.

This clone has just a few counts. The CDR3 is CASSLMGEKLFF. Written as DNA, the CDR3 is TGCGCCAGCAGCCTCATGGGGGAAAAACTGTTTTTT. The V and J genes are TRBV4-1 and TRBJ1-4; no reliable D call. CDR1 and CDR2 (germline): MGHRA, YSYEKL. This CDR3 region has 12 residues. The germline V and J ends were trimmed by 4 bases and 8 bases, with 8 bases remaining between them.

The chain has TRBV7-9 and TRBJ1-3; TRBD1 might be the D (5 bases). CDR3 length equals 18 residues. Between the trimmed V and J ends, which lost 4 bases and 1 base, there was a span of 20 bases. CDR1 is SEHNR, CDR2 FQNEAQ, per germline (reference sequence). The CDR3 spells CASSSGTRKPLSGNTIYF. The CDR3 nucleotides read TGTGCCAGCAGCTCCGGGACCAGAAAACCGTTGTCTGGAAACACCATATATTTT.

J is TRBJ2-7 and V is TRBV7-9, with TRBD2 as a possible D gene (6 bases). V lost 3 bases to trimming and J lost 5 bases, with 11 bases between them. CDR1 is SEHNR and CDR2 is FQNEAQ in the germline V gene (reference sequence). The CDR3 runs 13 residues. CDR3 loop: CASSFTREDEQYF. DNA of the CDR3: TGTGCCAGCAGCTTCACCAGGGAGGACGAGCAGTACTTC. Variable domain in full (rest from reference TRBV7-9 and TRBJ2-7): DTGVSQNPRHKITKRGQNVTFRCDPISEHNRLYWYRQTLGQGPEFLTYFQNEAQLEKSRLLSDRFSAERPKGSFSTLEIQRTEQGDSAMYLCASSFTREDEQYFGPGTRLTVT.

The sample holds one count of this clone. Here the CDR3 DNA reads TGTGCCAGCAGTTCCGGACAGGGTCGATCACCCCTCCACTTT. It yields the protein CASSSGQGRSPLHF. This chain uses TRBV28 with TRBJ1-6; 8 nucleotides match TRBD1. Germline V lookup: CDR1 MDHEN, CDR2 SYDVKM. After removal of 4 bases from V and 10 bases from J, the junction contained 6 bases not matched to a gene. The CDR3 is 14 residues long.

CDR3 bases: TGCGCCAGCAGCCAAGGGGGGGAAATCCTCGGTGAAAAACTGTTTTTT. Translated, it gives CASSQGGEILGEKLFF. The chain combines TRBV4-3 with TRBJ1-4; tentative D call: TRBD1 (5 bases). V lost 1 base and J lost 7, with 16 bases in between. The CDR3 has 16 amino acids. Germline V gene data show CDR1 as LGHNA and CDR2 as YSLEER.

The chain recombines TRBV30 with TRBJ1-3, with 9 bases lining up with TRBD1. Germline trimming cut 5 bases from V and 0 bases from J; bases unmatched to any gene: 11. Per the germline V gene, CDR1 is GTSNPN and CDR2 is SVGIG (reference sequence). The CDR3 is made up of 17 amino acids. The CDR3, as DNA: TGTGCCTGGCGGACAGGGGCCCACCGGCTCTCTGGAAACACCATATATTTT. It is translated as CAWRTGAHRLSGNTIYF.

V is TRBV6-5 and J is TRBJ2-7, with 8 bases identical to TRBD2. Germline V CDR1 and CDR2: MNHEY, SVGAGI. V trimming: 2 bases; J trimming: 0 bases; junction bases outside the gene matches: 3. There are 15 residues in the CDR3. As DNA, the CDR3 is TGTGCCAGCAGTTACCCTGGGACTAGCTCCTACGAGCAGTACTTC. Encoded protein: CASSYPGTSSYEQYF.

This clone was seen a single time. The V and J genes are TRBV7-9 and TRBJ1-1; TRBD1 is a possible D gene (6 bases). V lost 2 bases and J 6 bases, leaving 10 bases between the germline ends. Germline loops: CDR1 SEHNR, CDR2 FQNEAQ (reference sequence). This CDR3 is built from 13 residues. The CDR3 DNA is TGTGCCAGCAGCTTAAGGGGGACGGCTGAAGCTTTCTTT. Protein product: CASSLRGTAEAFF.

CDR3 loop: CASSFGRRLVEAFF. CDR3 nucleotide sequence: TGTGCCAGCAGTTTTGGTCGACGGCTCGTTGAAGCTTTCTTT. J is TRBJ1-1 and V is TRBV28; the D is unclear. V was pared by 3 bases and J by 7 bases, with 15 bases between. CDR1 and CDR2 (germline): MDHEN, SYDVKM. The CDR3 has 14 residues.

The chain joins TRBV7-2 to TRBJ2-3, with 7 bases fitting TRBD2. Trimming removed 2 bases from V and 6 bases from J; junction bases left unmatched: 2. CDR1 is SGHTA, CDR2 FQGNSA, per germline. There are 13 residues in the CDR3. This chain's CDR3 is CASSLRGGDTQYF. The CDR3 DNA reads as TGTGCCAGCAGCTTAAGGGGAGGGGATACGCAGTATTTT.